A single T cell receptor beta chain is shown here with its context. The antigen is unknown. Germline-derived CDR1 and CDR2 are MNHNS and SASEGT. V lost 0 bases, J lost 1 base, and 2 bases stayed unmatched. This CDR3 comprises 15 residues. This record comes from a study of lymphopenia after photon versus proton radiotherapy. Overall study results and limits: Under photons, naive T cells and diversity fell while effector/memory populations rose.

The table came from immunoSEQ multiplex PCR; TCRdb's copy has only in-frame clones and leaves some out. The table lists roughly 7,300 clones, approximately 89% of them singletons. The chain uses TRBV6-1 and TRBJ2-5; 7 bases map to TRBD2. The material sequenced was peripheral blood, taken from a patient treated with photon-based radiotherapy. The receptor was derived from a man aged 55 to 69 with cholangiocarcinoma. CDR3 sequence: CASSEAGGSQETQYF. In nucleotides, the CDR3 is TGTGCCAGCAGTGAAGCGGGCGGGAGCCAAGAGACCCAGTACTTC.